This T cell receptor beta chain was identified in a study of CD8 T cells in Susac syndrome. Random hexamers primed reverse transcription of about 0.5 to 1 ug RNA. It was immunoSEQ multiplex PCR that amplified TCR beta CDR3 across 54 Vbeta and 13 Jbeta. TCRdb used MiXCR to reprocess the immunoSEQ multiplex PCR reads, holding one entry per CDR3 protein. Altogether 140,000 to 150,000 distinct CDR3 sequences are present, approximately 95% being singletons, with the ten largest covering 0.075% to 0.1%. This sequence originates from a human donor in good health. The specimen was CD4+ T cells from PBMCs.

CDR3 nucleotides: TGTGCCAGCAGCCAAGAAGGCACAGATACGCAGTATTTT. This translates into CASSQEGTDTQYF. The rearrangement uses TRBV4-2 and TRBJ2-3, with D unresolved. Germline assignment: CDR1 LGHNA and CDR2 YNFKEQ. This CDR3 has 13 amino acids. V was trimmed by 0 bases and J by 1 base, leaving 2 bases between them.